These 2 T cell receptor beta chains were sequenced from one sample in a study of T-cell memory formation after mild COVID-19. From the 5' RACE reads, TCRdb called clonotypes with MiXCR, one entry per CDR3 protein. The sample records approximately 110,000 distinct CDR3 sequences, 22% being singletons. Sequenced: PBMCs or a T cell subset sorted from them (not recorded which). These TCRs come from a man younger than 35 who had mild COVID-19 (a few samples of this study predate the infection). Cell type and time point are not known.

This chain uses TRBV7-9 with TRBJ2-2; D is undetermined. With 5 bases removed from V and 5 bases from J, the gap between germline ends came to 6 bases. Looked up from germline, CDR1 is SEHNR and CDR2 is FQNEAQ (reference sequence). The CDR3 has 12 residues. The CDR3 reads CASSPRTGELFF. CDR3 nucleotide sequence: TGTGCCAGCAGCCCCCGAACCGGGGAGCTGTTTTTT.

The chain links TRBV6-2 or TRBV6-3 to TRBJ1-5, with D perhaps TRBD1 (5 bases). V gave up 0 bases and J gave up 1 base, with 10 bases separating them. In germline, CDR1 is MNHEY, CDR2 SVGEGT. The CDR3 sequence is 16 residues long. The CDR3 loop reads CASSYSGGVSNQPQHF. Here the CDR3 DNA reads TGTGCCAGCAGTTACTCGGGAGGGGTCAGCAATCAGCCCCAGCATTTT.